This TCR beta chain derives from a study of shared clonotypes between healthy human individuals. V shed 5 bases and J 3 bases; nucleotides not matched to a gene: 7. CDR3 size: 15 residues. CDR1 is SGHVS, CDR2 FQNEAQ, per germline. Study conclusions and caveats: The expectation was that sequencing depth would affect clonotype sharing among donors.

Donors were healthy HIV-negative adults without recently reported acute infections or vaccinations. This clone has a handful of counts. Its antigen is not identified. When replicate PCRs were run on sorted subsets, they used about 200 ng DNA, 30,000 to 35,000 T cell genomes. As handled by the study authors: ImmunoSEQ output held junction-only sequences without quality scores, so filtering differed. Data came from immunoSEQ multiplex PCR; TCRdb stores just in-frame clones and leaves some out. That table furnishes V, J and clone size, whereas the DNA furnished D and trimming. The sample yields more than 550,000 clones, around 91% seen once.

This TCR was recovered from a man younger than 30 in good health. Some clones in this sample may be carry-over from other donors' samples. The sequenced material came from memory CD8+ T cells from PBMCs. The subset is: CD45RO+ cells pooled with CCR7-negative TemRA cells. The chain recombines TRBV7-8 with TRBJ1-2; 9 bases are shared with TRBD1. CDR3 DNA sequence: TGTGCCAGCAGCATTTGGACAGGGGCACACTATGGCTACACCTTC. The encoded protein is CASSIWTGAHYGYTF.